These 8 T cell receptor beta chains came from one sample sequenced in a study of beta chain features in type 1 diabetes. TCRB transcripts that were expressed got sequenced, as all of the isolated RNA had been reverse transcribed. Assay used: immunoSEQ multiplex PCR; TCRdb lists only in-frame clones, some missing. The sample consists of approximately 400,000 clones, around 16% of them appearing once. The sample was naive CD4+ T cells from blood. All receptors derive from a woman younger than 30 in good health.

This clone was seen a few times. V and J are TRBV29-1 and TRBJ1-2; 9 nucleotides line up with TRBD1. CDR3 size: 17 residues. CDR1 is SQVTM and CDR2 is ANQGSEA in the germline V gene. V lost 4 bases and J lost 1; bases outside the gene matches: 13. CDR3 protein: CSVAPLRTTGGNYGYTF. The CDR3 DNA follows: TGCAGCGTTGCCCCACTACGTACGACAGGGGGTAACTATGGCTACACCTTC.

This clone was counted between two and nine times. The CDR3 loop is CAWSEIDRAFQYF. CDR3 sequence (DNA): TGTGCCTGGAGCGAGATAGACAGGGCATTTCAGTACTTC. The chain is built from TRBV30 and TRBJ2-4; 7 bases are shared with TRBD1. The germline gives CDR1 GTSNPN, CDR2 SVGIG (reference sequence). V lost 3 bases and J lost 11; bases outside the gene matches: 10. CDR3 size: 13 residues.

V and J are TRBV29-1 and TRBJ2-2; 9 positions match TRBD1. After removal of 0 bases from V and 5 bases from J, the junction contained 4 bases not matched to a gene. CDR1 SQVTM and CDR2 ANQGSEA come from the germline V gene. CDR3 length: 15 amino acids. The CDR3, as DNA: TGCAGCGTTGAAGATCGGACAGGGGTTACCGGGGAGCTGTTTTTT. Translated: CSVEDRTGVTGELFF.

This clone was observed a handful of times. J is TRBJ1-5 and V is TRBV2; no firm D call. The CDR3 is 12 residues long. V lost 5 bases and J 7 bases, leaving 9 bases between the germline ends. The germline gives CDR1 SNHLY, CDR2 FYNNEI. In DNA, the CDR3 is TGTGCCAGCAGTACCATACTGCAGCCCCAGCATTTT. Translating it yields CASSTILQPQHF.

The V gene is TRBV28, the J gene TRBJ2-3, with D uncertain. Trimming stripped 6 bases from V and 2 bases from J, with 9 bases between. CDR3 size: 13 residues. Germline CDR1 and CDR2: MDHEN and SYDVKM. CDR3 region: CASSLPPTDTQYF. The CDR3 DNA reads TGTGCCAGCAGCCTACCACCCACAGATACGCAGTATTTT.

The genes are TRBV9 and TRBJ2-7; possible D gene TRBD2, 6 bases. Trimming stripped 3 bases from V and 5 bases from J, with 21 bases between. CDR1 and CDR2 (germline): SGDLS, YYNGEE. The CDR3 spans 16 residues. In DNA, the CDR3 is TGTGCCAGCAGCGCGGATAGCGGACCCTTTCGCCACGAGCAGTACTTC. Translation: CASSADSGPFRHEQYF.

The CDR3 nucleotides are TGTGCCAGCAGCTTTTACAGGGGAGGGGAGCTGTTTTTT. It codes for CASSFYRGGELFF. This chain connects TRBV7-2 to TRBJ2-2, with 7 bases fitting TRBD1. This CDR3 comprises 13 residues. V was clipped by 3 bases and J by 8 bases; unmatched bases: 3. CDR1 and CDR2 from the germline V gene are SGHTA and FQGNSA.

This clone has just a few counts. J is TRBJ2-7 and V is TRBV4-2, with a weak D call TRBD2 (7 bases). Germline V gene sequence: CDR1 LGHNA, CDR2 YNFKEQ. The ends were cut back, 0 bases at V and 1 base at J, with 22 bases in the middle. The CDR3 length is 19 residues. In DNA, the CDR3 is TGTGCCAGCAGCCAAGATTATATTCGGGGGGCATCTTTTTCCTACGAGCAGTACTTC. It yields the protein CASSQDYIRGASFSYEQYF.